Presented here are 5 T cell receptor beta chains from one specimen sequenced in a study of a mutant IDH1 vaccine in newly diagnosed glioma (TCRdb year 2021). The time point tag for this specimen amounts to: week 11, during vaccination. Every vaccine dose consisted of 300 ug of a 20-mer mutant IDH1 peptide in Montanide, administered subcutaneously together with topical imiquimod. The library was built by means of the immunoSEQ multiplex PCR assay. In its TCRdb copy, this immuneACCESS table keeps in-frame sequences only and misses some clones. Where compared with another copy, unresolved V genes explain less than half of these, and the others have no known cause. The sample table records about 62,000 clones; roughly 90% of these occur just once. The biggest ten clones account for around 2% of the sample. No antigen is known for these receptors. Sequenced here: PBMCs, sampled from a glioma patient whose treatment included an IDH1 peptide vaccine. The source of these receptors is a man in his forties with glioma.

For this clone: The junction differs from germline at one of its ends, possibly a read error. The gene calls are TRBV29-1 and TRBJ2-1; 7 nucleotides agree with TRBD2. The CDR3 length is 13 residues. Germline V CDR1 and CDR2: SQVTM, ANQGSEA. The CDR3 DNA reads as TGCAGCTTTGACCGGGGGGCCTACAATGAGCAGTTCTTC. Its protein product is CSFDRGAYNEQFF.

J is TRBJ2-1 and V is TRBV7-2, with 7 bases identical to TRBD1. The CDR3 has 15 amino acids. Germline loops: CDR1 SGHTA, CDR2 FQGNSA. Trimming took 5 bases from V and 6 from J; bases not matched to a gene: 10. The CDR3 DNA sequence: TGTGCCAGCAGCCCCCAGGGGGAAGGTTTCAATGAGCAGTTCTTC. This codes for CASSPQGEGFNEQFF.

The V call is TRBV7-2, the J call TRBJ1-1; D is undetermined. CDR3 length: 13 amino acids. The germline V gene encodes CDR1 SGHTA and CDR2 FQGNSA. V lost 5 bases to trimming and J lost 4 bases, with 11 bases between them. The CDR3 loop reads CASSVGVFTEAFF. The CDR3 nucleotides read TGTGCCAGCAGCGTTGGGGTTTTCACTGAAGCTTTCTTT.

This clone was detected a few times. The J gene is TRBJ1-5, the V gene TRBV5-3; D not resolved. TRBV5-3 is an ORF for which the function is uncertain. Trimming took 6 bases from V and 8 from J, leaving 18 bases between them. This CDR3 region has 14 residues. The CDR3 sequence is CARKEGPGREPQHF. CDR3 sequence (DNA): TGTGCCAGAAAGGAGGGTCCGGGGAGGGAGCCCCAGCATTTT.

V is TRBV7-8 and J is TRBJ2-3; 8 bases line up with TRBD1. The CDR3 has 16 amino acids. CDR1 is SGHVS and CDR2 is FQNEAQ in the germline V gene. V trimming: 5 bases; J trimming: 4 bases; junction bases outside the gene matches: 11. The CDR3, as DNA: TGTGCCAGCAGCGGCACCGACAGGGGTAGTCCAGATACGCAGTATTTT. Protein: CASSGTDRGSPDTQYF. Using reference TRBV7-8 and TRBJ2-3 for the parts outside the CDR3, the full variable domain is GAGVSQSPRYKVAKRGQDVALRCDPISGHVSLFWYQQALGQGPEFLTYFQNEAQLDKSGLPSDRFFAERPEGSVSTLKIQRTQQEDSAVYLCASSGTDRGSPDTQYFGPGTRLTVL.